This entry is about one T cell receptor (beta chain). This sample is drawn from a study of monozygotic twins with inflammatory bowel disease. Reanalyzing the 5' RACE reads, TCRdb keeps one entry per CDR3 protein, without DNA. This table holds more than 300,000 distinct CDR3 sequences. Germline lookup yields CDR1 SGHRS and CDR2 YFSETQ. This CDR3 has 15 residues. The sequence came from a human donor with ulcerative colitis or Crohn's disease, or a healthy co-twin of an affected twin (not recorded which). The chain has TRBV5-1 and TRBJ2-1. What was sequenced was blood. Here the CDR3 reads CASSLEGNSYNEQFF.